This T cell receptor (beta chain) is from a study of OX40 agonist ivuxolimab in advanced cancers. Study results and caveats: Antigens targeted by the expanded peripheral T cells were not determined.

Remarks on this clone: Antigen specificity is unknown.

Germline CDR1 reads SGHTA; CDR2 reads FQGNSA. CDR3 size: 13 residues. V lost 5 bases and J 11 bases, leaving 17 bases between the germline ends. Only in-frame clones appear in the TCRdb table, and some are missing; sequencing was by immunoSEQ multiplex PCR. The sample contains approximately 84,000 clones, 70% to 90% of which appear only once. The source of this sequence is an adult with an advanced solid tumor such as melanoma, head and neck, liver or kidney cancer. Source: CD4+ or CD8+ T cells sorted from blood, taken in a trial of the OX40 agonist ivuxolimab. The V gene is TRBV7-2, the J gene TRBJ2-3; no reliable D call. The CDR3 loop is CASSVGEDRVQYF. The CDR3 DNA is TGTGCCAGCAGCGTTGGTGAAGATCGGGTGCAGTATTTT.